This entry features one T cell receptor beta chain sequence. No antigen is known for it. From germline, CDR1 is MDHEN and CDR2 SYDVKM. V shed 10 bases and J 6 bases; nucleotides not matched to a gene: 9. This CDR3 region has 13 residues. The source of the sample is a study of T cell responses to AZD1222 COVID-19 vaccine. Study-wide findings and caveats: Sampling that yielded the repertoires occurred only after the peak T cell response. Donors skewed white British and female; clonal diversity was possibly underestimated. Spike-specific TCR breadth and depth went up after people got two AZD1222 doses. Targeting of unmutated variant regions was reportedly seen in nearly half of spike-specific TCRs.

Data came from immunoSEQ multiplex PCR; TCRdb stores just in-frame clones and leaves some out. This sample carries some 150,000 clones, 89% of them seen once, and the ten largest clones take 2.5% to 3.5%. This TCR came from an adult in good health. The sample here was peripheral blood, taken on day 0 of AZD1222 vaccination. The rearrangement uses TRBV28 and TRBJ2-7; 10 nucleotides match TRBD1. The DNA of the CDR3 is TGTGCCAACAGACAGGGGGCCTCAGGCGAGCAGTACTTC. This sequence encodes CANRQGASGEQYF.